The sample holds a few counts of the clone carrying this TCR beta chain. The table came from immunoSEQ multiplex PCR; TCRdb's copy has only in-frame clones and leaves some out. The sample lists roughly 13,000 clones, about four fifths occurring once. This entry belongs to a study of T cells after posttransplantation cyclophosphamide. CDR1 and CDR2 from the germline V gene are SGHRS and YFSETQ. Trimming removed 1 base from V and 4 bases from J, with 5 bases in between. The CDR3 contains 13 residues. The J gene is TRBJ2-2, the V gene TRBV5-1; D gene unclear. This TCR came from a man aged 50 or older in good health, CMV-negative, and a related stem cell transplant donor. Sequencing was done on a sample of memory CD4+ T cells sorted from PBMCs. CDR3: CASSLYGTGELFF. CDR3 DNA: TGCGCCAGCAGCTTGTACGGCACCGGGGAGCTGTTTTTT.